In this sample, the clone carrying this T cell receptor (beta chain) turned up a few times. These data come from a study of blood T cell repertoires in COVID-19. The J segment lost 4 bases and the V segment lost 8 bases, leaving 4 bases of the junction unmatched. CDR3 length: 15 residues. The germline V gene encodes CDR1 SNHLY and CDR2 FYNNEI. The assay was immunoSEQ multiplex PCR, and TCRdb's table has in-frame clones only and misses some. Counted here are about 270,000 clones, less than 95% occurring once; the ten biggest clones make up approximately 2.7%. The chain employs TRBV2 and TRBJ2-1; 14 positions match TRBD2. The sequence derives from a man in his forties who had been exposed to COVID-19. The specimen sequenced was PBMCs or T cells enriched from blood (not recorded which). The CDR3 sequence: CASQGLAGVYNEQFF. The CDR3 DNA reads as TGTGCCAGCCAGGGACTAGCGGGAGTTTACAATGAGCAGTTCTTC. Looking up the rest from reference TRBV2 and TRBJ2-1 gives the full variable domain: EPEVTQTPSHQVTQMGQEVILRCVPISNHLYFYWYRQILGQKVEFLVSFYNNEISEKSEIFDDQFSVERPDGSNFTLKIRSTKLEDSAMYFCASQGLAGVYNEQFFGPGTRLTVL.